The 10 T cell receptor beta chains below were found in one sample sequenced in a study of CD8 T cells in ankylosing spondylitis. Overall study findings and caveats: Ankylosing spondylitis blood appeared to carry a characteristic TCR beta motif of under ten highly homologous variants.

Which antigens these TCRs recognize remains unknown. TCRdb re-called the 5' RACE reads through MiXCR, storing one row per CDR3 protein. The sample holds 450,000 to 550,000 distinct CDR3 sequences, approximately 5% seen once. The material sequenced was blood, either unsorted or a sorted T cell fraction (not recorded which). All receptors derive from a male donor with ankylosing spondylitis.

This clonotype was detected many times. This chain uses TRBV7-2 with TRBJ2-7, with D possibly TRBD2 on 5 matching bases. The CDR3 length is 17 residues. Trimming removed 5 bases at V and 0 bases at J, with 20 bases between. Germline V gene sequence: CDR1 SGHTA, CDR2 FQGNSA. The CDR3 spells CASSESKNRRASYEQYF. The CDR3 bases are TGTGCCAGCAGCGAGAGTAAAAACCGGCGGGCCTCCTACGAGCAGTACTTC. Complete variable domain (other parts from reference TRBV7-2 and TRBJ2-7): GAGVSQSPSNKVTEKGKDVELRCDPISGHTALYWYRQSLGQGLEFLIYFQGNSAPDKSGLPSDRFSAERTGGSVSTLTIQRTQQEDSAVYLCASSESKNRRASYEQYFGPGTRLTVT.

Many counts were recorded for this clonotype. The chain joins TRBV9 to TRBJ2-1; the match to TRBD2 covers 7 bases. The J segment lost 4 bases and the V segment lost 0 bases, leaving 10 bases of the junction unmatched. The CDR3 extends over 17 amino acids. The germline V gene has CDR1 SGDLS and CDR2 YYNGEE. CDR3 DNA sequence: TGTGCCAGCAGCGTAGTTGGGGCTAGCGGAGGATACAATGAGCAGTTCTTC. The encoded protein is CASSVVGASGGYNEQFF. The full variable domain, in which reference TRBV9 and TRBJ2-1 provide the parts outside the CDR3, is DSGVTQTPKHLITATGQRVTLRCSPRSGDLSVYWYQQSLDQGLQFLIQYYNGEERAKGNILERFSAQQFPDLHSELNLSSLELGDSALYFCASSVVGASGGYNEQFFGPGTRLTVL.

This clonotype was counted between two and nine times. The V and J genes are TRBV28 and TRBJ2-3; 13 bases are shared with TRBD2. This CDR3 contains 16 residues. V lost 2 bases and J lost 7; bases outside the gene matches: 6. Germline V gene lookup returns CDR1 MDHEN and CDR2 SYDVKM. CDR3 sequence (DNA): TGTGCCAGCAGTTTAGGGACTAGCGGGACGGGACATACGCAGTATTTT. As protein: CASSLGTSGTGHTQYF.

This clonotype was observed at least ten times. At one of its ends the junction is not consistent with the germline gene, which may arise from a read error. This sequence joins TRBV5-6 and TRBJ2-1; 9 nucleotides match TRBD2. The CDR3 runs 12 residues. Germline CDR1 SGHDT, CDR2 YYEEEE. The CDR3 bases are TGTGCCAGCAGCTTGTTAGCGGGAGAGGGGATCTTC. As protein: CASSLLAGEGIF.

This clonotype occurred many times. This chain links TRBV7-6 with TRBJ2-7; 7 bases fit TRBD1. V trimming: 5 bases; J trimming: 2 bases; junction bases outside the gene matches: 6. CDR1 SGHVS and CDR2 FNYEAQ come from the germline V gene. The CDR3 runs 14 residues. Here the CDR3 reads CASSARDRTYEQYF. The CDR3 coding sequence is TGTGCCAGCAGCGCGAGGGACAGAACCTACGAGCAGTACTTC.

This clonotype was observed many times. The chain recombines TRBV5-1 with TRBJ2-7; D uncertain. Trimming shortened V by 7 bases and J by 0 bases, and 23 bases separated the two germline ends. The length of the CDR3 is 17 residues. CDR1 SGHRS and CDR2 YFSETQ come from the germline V gene. The CDR3 DNA reads as TGCGCCAGCCGACCGACCAGATACAAGAGTTCCTCCTACGAGCAGTACTTC. The encoded protein is CASRPTRYKSSSYEQYF.

This clonotype occurred a few times. The chain links TRBV2 to TRBJ1-2, with TRBD1 as a possible D gene (6 bases). The ends were cut back, 4 bases at V and 7 bases at J, with 10 bases in the middle. Germline V gives CDR1 SNHLY, CDR2 FYNNEI. CDR3 length: 12 residues. The CDR3 sequence: CASSGGALGYTF. The DNA of the CDR3 is TGTGCCAGCAGTGGGGGGGCGCTTGGCTACACCTTC.

This clonotype was seen repeatedly, ten times or more. The chain uses TRBV7-8 and TRBJ1-1; the D is unclear. The V end was cut by 5 bases, the J end by 1 base, with 11 bases between. Germline CDR1 reads SGHVS; CDR2 reads FQNEAQ. The CDR3 covers 14 residues. The CDR3 here is CASSIQRQNTEAFF. CDR3 nucleotides: TGTGCCAGCAGCATTCAAAGGCAGAACACTGAAGCTTTCTTT.

The chain has TRBV3-1 and TRBJ2-5; D call uncertain. Germline loops: CDR1 LGHDT, CDR2 YNNKEL (reference sequence). The length of the CDR3 is 12 residues. V lost 2 bases and J 3 bases, leaving 4 bases between the germline ends. CDR3 loop: CASSQNEETQYF. CDR3 nucleotides: TGTGCCAGCAGCCAAAATGAAGAGACCCAGTACTTC.

This clonotype appeared many times. The gene calls are TRBV20-1 and TRBJ2-1; D perhaps matches TRBD1 (5 bases). This CDR3 is 14 amino acids long. V gave up 6 bases and J gave up 4 bases, with 16 bases separating them. The V gene's germline CDR1 is DFQATT and CDR2 SNEGSKA (reference sequence). The CDR3 DNA reads TGCAGTGCCTTAAATAGGGGATTGTACAATGAGCAGTTCTTC. Amino acids: CSALNRGLYNEQFF.